The sequence of this TCR beta chain was determined in a study of neoadjuvant anti-PD-1 for oral cavity cancer. Germline V gene lookup returns CDR1 MDHEN and CDR2 SYDVKM. The CDR3 totals 15 residues. The ends were cut back, 2 bases at V and 0 bases at J, with 8 bases in the middle. Repertoires were generated with immunoSEQ multiplex PCR, while TCRdb's copy carries only in-frame clones and drops some. The sample has around 62,000 clones; more than 60% are singletons. The chain links TRBV28 to TRBJ2-1; D unclear. This clonotype was obtained from a person aged 35-79 years with oral cavity squamous cell carcinoma. The starting material was PBMCs, obtained before nivolumab (anti-PD-1) treatment. This CDR3 reads CASSLGPASYNEQFF. CDR3 DNA: TGTGCCAGCAGTTTAGGGCCGGCCTCCTACAATGAGCAGTTCTTC. Complete variable domain (other parts from reference TRBV28 and TRBJ2-1): DVKVTQSSRYLVKRTGEKVFLECVQDMDHENMFWYRQDPGLGLRLIYFSYDVKMKEKGDIPEGYSVSREKKERFSLILESASTNQTSMYLCASSLGPASYNEQFFGPGTRLTVL.